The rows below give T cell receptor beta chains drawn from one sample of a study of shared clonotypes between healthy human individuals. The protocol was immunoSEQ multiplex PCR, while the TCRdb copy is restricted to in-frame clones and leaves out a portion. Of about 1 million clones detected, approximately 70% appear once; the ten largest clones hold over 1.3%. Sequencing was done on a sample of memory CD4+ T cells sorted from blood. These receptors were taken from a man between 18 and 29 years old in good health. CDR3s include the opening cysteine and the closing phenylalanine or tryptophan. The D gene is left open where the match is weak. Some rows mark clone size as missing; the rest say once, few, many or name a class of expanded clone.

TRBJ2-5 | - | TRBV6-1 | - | CASSPGGARGETQYF | TGTGCCAGCAGCCCAGGAGGGGCGAGGGGAGAGACCCAGTACTTC
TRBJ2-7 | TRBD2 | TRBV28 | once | CASALGGGGAGWEQYF | TGTGCCAGCGCCCTGGGTGGCGGGGGGGCAGGGTGGGAGCAGTACTTC
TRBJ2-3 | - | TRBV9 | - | CASSVVGGPDTQYF | TGTGCCAGCAGCGTAGTAGGCGGCCCAGATACGCAGTATTTT
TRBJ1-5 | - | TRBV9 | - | CASSVGHTNQPQHF | TGTGCCAGCAGCGTAGGGCATACAAATCAGCCCCAGCATTTT
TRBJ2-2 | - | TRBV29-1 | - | CSVESGRENTGELFF | TGCAGCGTTGAAAGTGGCAGGGAGAACACCGGGGAGCTGTTTTTT
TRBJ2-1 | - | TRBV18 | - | CASSPQGGGHNEQFF | TGTGCCAGCTCACCACAGGGCGGGGGCCACAATGAGCAGTTCTTC
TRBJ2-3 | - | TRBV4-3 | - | CASSQAQTFTDTQYF | TGCGCCAGCAGCCAAGCCCAGACATTCACAGATACGCAGTATTTT
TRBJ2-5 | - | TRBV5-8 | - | CASSLGTGIRTGTQYF | TGTGCCAGCAGCTTGGGTACAGGGATACGAACGGGGACCCAGTACTTC
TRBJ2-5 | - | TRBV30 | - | CAWSVQRGPEETQYF | TGTGCCTGGAGTGTACAACGGGGCCCTGAAGAGACCCAGTACTTC
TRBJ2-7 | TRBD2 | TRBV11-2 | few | CASRPTSGRAYEQYF | TGTGCCAGCAGACCCACTAGCGGGAGGGCCTACGAGCAGTACTTC
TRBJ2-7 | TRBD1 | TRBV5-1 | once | CASSPSGQGAVGSYEQYF | TGCGCCAGCAGCCCCTCGGGACAGGGGGCGGTTGGCTCCTACGAGCAGTACTTC
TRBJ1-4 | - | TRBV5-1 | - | CASSLVPTNEKLFF | TGCGCCAGCAGCTTGGTCCCAACTAATGAAAAACTGTTTTTT
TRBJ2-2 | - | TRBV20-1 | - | CSATQGGELFF | TGCAGTGCGACACAAGGCGGGGAGCTGTTTTTT
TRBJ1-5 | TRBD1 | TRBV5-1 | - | CASSAGTGASQPQHF | TGCGCCAGCAGCGCTGGGACAGGGGCCAGTCAGCCCCAGCATTTT